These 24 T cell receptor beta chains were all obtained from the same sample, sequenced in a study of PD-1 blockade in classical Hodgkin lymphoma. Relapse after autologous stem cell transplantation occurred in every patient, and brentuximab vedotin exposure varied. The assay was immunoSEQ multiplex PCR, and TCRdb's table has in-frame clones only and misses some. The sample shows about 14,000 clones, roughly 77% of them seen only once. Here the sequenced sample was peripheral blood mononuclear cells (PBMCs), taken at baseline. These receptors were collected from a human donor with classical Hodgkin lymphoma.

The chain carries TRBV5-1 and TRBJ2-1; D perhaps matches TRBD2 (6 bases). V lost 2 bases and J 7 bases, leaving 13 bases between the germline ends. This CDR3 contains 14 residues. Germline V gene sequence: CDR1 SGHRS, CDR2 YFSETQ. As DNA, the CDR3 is TGCGCCAGCAGCTTACAACTAGCAGGGAATGAGCAGTTCTTC. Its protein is CASSLQLAGNEQFF.

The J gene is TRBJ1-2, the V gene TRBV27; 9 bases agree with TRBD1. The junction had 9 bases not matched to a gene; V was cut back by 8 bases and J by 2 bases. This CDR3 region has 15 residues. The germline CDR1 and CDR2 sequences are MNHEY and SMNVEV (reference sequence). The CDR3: CASRISGQGNYGYTF. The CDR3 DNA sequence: TGTGCCAGCCGCATATCGGGACAGGGAAACTATGGCTACACCTTC.

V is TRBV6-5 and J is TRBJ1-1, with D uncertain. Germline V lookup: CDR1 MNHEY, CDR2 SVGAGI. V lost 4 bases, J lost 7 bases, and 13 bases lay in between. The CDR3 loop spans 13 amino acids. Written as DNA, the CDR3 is TGTGCCAGCAGTTCGACCTCCGGGAGTGAAGCTTTCTTT. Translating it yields CASSSTSGSEAFF.

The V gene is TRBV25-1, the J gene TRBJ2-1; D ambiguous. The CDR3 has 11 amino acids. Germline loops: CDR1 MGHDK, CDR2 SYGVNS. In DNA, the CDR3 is TGTGGGGAAAGCTCCTACAATGAGCAGTTCTTC. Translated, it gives CGESSYNEQFF.

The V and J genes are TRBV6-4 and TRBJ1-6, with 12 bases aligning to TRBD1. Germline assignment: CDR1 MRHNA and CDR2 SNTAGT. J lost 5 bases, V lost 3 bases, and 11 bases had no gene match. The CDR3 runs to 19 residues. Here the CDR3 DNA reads TGTGCCAGCAGTGAGGTGGGACAGGGGGCAGCAGGGAATAATTCACCCCTCCACTTT. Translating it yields CASSEVGQGAAGNNSPLHF.

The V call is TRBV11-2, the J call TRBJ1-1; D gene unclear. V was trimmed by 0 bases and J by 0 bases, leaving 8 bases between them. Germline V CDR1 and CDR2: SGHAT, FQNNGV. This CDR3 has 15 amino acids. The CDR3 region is CASSLEPAMNTEAFF. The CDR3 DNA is TGTGCCAGCAGCTTAGAACCAGCAATGAACACTGAAGCTTTCTTT.

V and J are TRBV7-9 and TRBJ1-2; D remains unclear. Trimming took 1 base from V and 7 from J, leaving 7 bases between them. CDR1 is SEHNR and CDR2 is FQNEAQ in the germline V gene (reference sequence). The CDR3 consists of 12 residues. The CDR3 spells CASSLGPSGYTF. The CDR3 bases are TGTGCCAGCAGCTTAGGCCCTAGTGGCTACACCTTC.

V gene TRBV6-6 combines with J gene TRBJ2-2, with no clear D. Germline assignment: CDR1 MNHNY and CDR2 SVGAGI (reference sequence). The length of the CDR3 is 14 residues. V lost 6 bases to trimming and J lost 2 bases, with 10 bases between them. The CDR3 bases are TGTGCCAGCAGCCACCAATTAAACACCGGGGAGCTGTTTTTT. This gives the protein CASSHQLNTGELFF.

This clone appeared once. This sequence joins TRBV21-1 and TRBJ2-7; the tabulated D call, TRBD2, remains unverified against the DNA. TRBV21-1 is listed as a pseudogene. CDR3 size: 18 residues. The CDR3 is CASSTGPSGGASYYEQYF. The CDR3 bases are TGTGCCAGCAGCACAGGGCCTAGCGGGGGGGCCAGTTACTACGAGCAGTACTTC.

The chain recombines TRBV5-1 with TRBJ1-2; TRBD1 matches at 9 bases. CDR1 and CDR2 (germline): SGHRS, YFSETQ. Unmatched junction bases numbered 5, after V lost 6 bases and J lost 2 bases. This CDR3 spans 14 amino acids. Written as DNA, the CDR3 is TGCGCCAGCACCACCGGGACAGGGAACTATGGCTACACCTTC. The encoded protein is CASTTGTGNYGYTF.

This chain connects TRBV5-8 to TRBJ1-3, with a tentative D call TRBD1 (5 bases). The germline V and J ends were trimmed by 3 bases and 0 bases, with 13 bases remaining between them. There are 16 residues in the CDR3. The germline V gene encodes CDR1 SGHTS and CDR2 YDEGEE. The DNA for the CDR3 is TGTGCCAGCAGCTCCGACAGAGCTCTCTCTGGAAACACCATATATTTT. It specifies CASSSDRALSGNTIYF.

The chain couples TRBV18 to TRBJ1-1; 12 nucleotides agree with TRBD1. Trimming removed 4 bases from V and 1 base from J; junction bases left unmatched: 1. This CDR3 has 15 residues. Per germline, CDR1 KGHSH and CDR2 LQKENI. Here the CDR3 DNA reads TGTGCCAGCTCACAGGGACAGGGGGCGAACACTGAAGCTTTCTTT. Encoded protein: CASSQGQGANTEAFF.

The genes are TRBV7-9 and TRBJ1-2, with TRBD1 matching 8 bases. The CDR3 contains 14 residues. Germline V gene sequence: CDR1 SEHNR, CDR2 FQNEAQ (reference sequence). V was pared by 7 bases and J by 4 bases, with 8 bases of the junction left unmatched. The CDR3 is CASMRTGPIYGYTF. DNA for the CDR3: TGTGCCAGCATGCGGACAGGGCCTATCTATGGCTACACCTTC.

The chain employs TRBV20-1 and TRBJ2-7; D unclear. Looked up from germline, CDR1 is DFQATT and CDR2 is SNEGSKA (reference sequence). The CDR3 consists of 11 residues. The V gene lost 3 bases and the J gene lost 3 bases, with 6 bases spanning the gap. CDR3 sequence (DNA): TGCAGTGCTAGGGGTAACTACGAGCAGTACTTC. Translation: CSARGNYEQYF.

The CDR3 protein is CASSSGTGNSPLHF. The CDR3 DNA reads TGTGCCAGCAGCTCCGGGACAGGGAATTCACCCCTCCACTTT. V usage is TRBV7-2 and J usage is TRBJ1-6, with 9 bases that match TRBD1. The V and J ends lost 4 bases and 7 bases, in that order; junction bases with no gene match: 2. The CDR3 totals 14 residues. Germline loops: CDR1 SGHTA, CDR2 FQGNSA.

In DNA, the CDR3 is TGTGCCAGCAGCCACCTTACTAGACAGGGGAGGCTTCTTCCGCCGCACGACGTCCTGACTTTC. Translating gives CASSHLTRQGRLLPPHDVLTF. The rearrangement joins TRBV21-1 to TRBJ2-6; the tabulated D call, TRBD1, remains unverified against the DNA. TRBV21-1 is given as a pseudogene. The CDR3 totals 21 residues.

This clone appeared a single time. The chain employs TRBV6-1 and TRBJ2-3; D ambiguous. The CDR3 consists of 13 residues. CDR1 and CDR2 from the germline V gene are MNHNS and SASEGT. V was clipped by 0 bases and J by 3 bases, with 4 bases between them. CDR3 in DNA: TGTGCCAGCAGTGAAGCCAGGACAGATACGCAGTATTTT. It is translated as CASSEARTDTQYF.

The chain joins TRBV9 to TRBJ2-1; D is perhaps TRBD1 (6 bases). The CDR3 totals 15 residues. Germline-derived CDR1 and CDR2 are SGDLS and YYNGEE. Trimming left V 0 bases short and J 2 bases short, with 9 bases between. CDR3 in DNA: TGTGCCAGCAGCGTAGTAGGACAGACCTACAATGAGCAGTTCTTC. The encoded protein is CASSVVGQTYNEQFF.

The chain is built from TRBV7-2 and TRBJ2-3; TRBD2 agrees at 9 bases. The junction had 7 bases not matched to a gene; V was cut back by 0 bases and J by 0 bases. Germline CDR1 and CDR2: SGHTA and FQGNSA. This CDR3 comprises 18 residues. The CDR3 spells CASSLARSGGFSTDTQYF. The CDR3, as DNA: TGTGCCAGCAGCTTAGCGCGGAGCGGGGGGTTTAGCACAGATACGCAGTATTTT.

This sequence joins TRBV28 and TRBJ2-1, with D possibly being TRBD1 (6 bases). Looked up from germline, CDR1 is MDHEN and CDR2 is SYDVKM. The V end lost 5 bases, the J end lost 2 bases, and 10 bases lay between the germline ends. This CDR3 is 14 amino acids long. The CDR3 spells CASSVTGPYNEQFF. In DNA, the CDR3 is TGTGCCAGCAGTGTCACAGGGCCCTACAATGAGCAGTTCTTC.

The CDR3 bases are TGCGCCAGCAGCCAAGGTACTAGCGGGGCCCAAGAGACCCAGTACTTC. It translates to CASSQGTSGAQETQYF. This chain links TRBV4-1 with TRBJ2-5; 10 bases fit TRBD2. Germline loops: CDR1 MGHRA, CDR2 YSYEKL. The CDR3 is 16 amino acids. V was pared by 1 base and J by 1 base, with 3 bases of the junction left unmatched.

The CDR3 loop is CASSSQGSSYNSPLHF. In nucleotides, the CDR3 is TGTGCCAGCAGCTCACAGGGGAGCTCCTATAATTCACCCCTCCACTTT. The chain is built from TRBV5-5 and TRBJ1-6, with 7 nucleotides matching TRBD1. CDR3 length: 16 residues. From germline, CDR1 is SGHKS and CDR2 YYEKEE (reference sequence). The V and J ends lost 3 bases and 0 bases, in that order; junction bases with no gene match: 3.

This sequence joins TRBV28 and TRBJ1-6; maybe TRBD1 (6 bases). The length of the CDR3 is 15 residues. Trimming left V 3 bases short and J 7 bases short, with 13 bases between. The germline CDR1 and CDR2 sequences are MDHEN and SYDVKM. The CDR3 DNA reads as TGTGCCAGCAGTTTCCAACAGGGATGGAATTCACCCCTCCACTTT. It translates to CASSFQQGWNSPLHF. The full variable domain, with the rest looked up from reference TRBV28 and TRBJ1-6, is DVKVTQSSRYLVKRTGEKVFLECVQDMDHENMFWYRQDPGLGLRLIYFSYDVKMKEKGDIPEGYSVSREKKERFSLILESASTNQTSMYLCASSFQQGWNSPLHFGNGTRLTVT.

Here the CDR3 reads CASSWGDRTEAFF. CDR3 in DNA: TGCGCCAGCAGCTGGGGAGATAGGACTGAAGCTTTCTTT. The chain is built from TRBV5-1 and TRBJ1-1, with D unclear. Germline CDR1 is SGHRS and CDR2 is YFSETQ. Trimming shortened V by 3 bases and J by 5 bases, and 11 bases separated the two germline ends. The length of the CDR3 is 13 residues. The whole variable domain, remainder taken from reference TRBV5-1 and TRBJ1-1, is KAGVTQTPRYLIKTRGQQVTLSCSPISGHRSVSWYQQTPGQGLQFLFEYFSETQRNKGNFPGRFSGRQFSNSRSEMNVSTLELGDSALYLCASSWGDRTEAFFGQGTRLTVV.